This note documents a single T cell receptor beta chain sequence. This may arise from a read error, as a much more abundant clone is one base away. The data belong to a study of regulatory T cells in long-lasting Graves disease. According to the study, TCR beta libraries were built with iRepertoire HTBI primers and CDR3-region Arm-PCR. TCRdb ran MiXCR on the multiplex PCR reads and lists one entry per CDR3 protein. The table records 300,000 to 400,000 distinct CDR3 sequences, roughly a fifth of them present only once. Regarding time point: persistent/refractory GD, antithyroid drugs over 5 years with positive TRAb. Construction of the TCR library relied on RNA isolated from PBMCs. Recruitment took place at an endocrinology department in Xi'an, China. Deletions cut 3 bases from V and 10 bases from J, with 17 bases between. CDR1 and CDR2 from the germline V gene are SGHRS and YFSETQ. There are 13 residues in the CDR3.

The sequenced sample was peripheral blood mononuclear cells (PBMCs), obtained when the disease was refractory, from a patient treated with antithyroid drugs. The sequence derives from a female donor with Graves disease. The chain carries TRBV5-1 and TRBJ2-7; D call uncertain. This chain's CDR3 is CASSSPRQLKQYF. The CDR3, as DNA: TGCGCCAGCAGCTCCCCGAGGCAGCTAAAACAGTACTTC.